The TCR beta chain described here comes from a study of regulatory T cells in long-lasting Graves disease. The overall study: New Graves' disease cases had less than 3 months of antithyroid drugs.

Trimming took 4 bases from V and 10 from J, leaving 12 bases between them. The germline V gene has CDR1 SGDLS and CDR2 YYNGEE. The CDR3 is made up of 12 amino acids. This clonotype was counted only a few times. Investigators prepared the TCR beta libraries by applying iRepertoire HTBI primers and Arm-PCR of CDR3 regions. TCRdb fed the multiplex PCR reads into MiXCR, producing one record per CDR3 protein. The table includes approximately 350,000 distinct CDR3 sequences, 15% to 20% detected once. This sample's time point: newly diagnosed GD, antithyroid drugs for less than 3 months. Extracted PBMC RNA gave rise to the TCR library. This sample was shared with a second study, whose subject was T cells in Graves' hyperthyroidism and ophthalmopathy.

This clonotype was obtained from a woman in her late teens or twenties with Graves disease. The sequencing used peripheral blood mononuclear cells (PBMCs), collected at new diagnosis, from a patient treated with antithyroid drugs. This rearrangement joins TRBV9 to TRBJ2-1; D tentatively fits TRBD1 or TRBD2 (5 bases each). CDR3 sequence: CASSSWGTEQFF. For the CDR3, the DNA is TGTGCCAGCAGCTCCTGGGGGACCGAGCAGTTCTTC.